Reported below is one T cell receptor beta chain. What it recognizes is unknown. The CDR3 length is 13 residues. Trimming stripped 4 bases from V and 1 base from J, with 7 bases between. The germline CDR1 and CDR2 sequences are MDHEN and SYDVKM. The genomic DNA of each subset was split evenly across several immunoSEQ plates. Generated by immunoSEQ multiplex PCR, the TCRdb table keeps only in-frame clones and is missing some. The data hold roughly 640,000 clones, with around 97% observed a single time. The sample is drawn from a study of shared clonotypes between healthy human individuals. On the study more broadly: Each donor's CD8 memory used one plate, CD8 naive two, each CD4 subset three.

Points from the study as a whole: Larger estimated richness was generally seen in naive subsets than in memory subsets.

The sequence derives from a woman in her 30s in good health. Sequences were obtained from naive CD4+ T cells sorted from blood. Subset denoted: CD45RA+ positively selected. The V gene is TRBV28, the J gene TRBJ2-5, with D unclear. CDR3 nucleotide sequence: TGTGCCAGCAGTTATCAAATCCAAGAGACCCAGTACTTC. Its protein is CASSYQIQETQYF.